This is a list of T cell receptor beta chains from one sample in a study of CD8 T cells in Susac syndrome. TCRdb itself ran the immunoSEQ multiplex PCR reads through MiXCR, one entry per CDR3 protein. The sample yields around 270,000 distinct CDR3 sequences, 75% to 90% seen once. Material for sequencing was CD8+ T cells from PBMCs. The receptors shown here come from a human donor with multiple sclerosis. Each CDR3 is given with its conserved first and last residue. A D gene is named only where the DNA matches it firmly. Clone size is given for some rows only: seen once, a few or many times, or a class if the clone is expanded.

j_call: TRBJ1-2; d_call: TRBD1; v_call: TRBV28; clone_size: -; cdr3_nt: TGTGCCAGCAGTTCTCAGAGTGACAGGGGCTCTCACTATGGCTACACCTTC; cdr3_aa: CASSSQSDRGSHYGYTF
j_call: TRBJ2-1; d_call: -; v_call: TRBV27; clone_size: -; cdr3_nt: TGTGCCAGCAGTTTACTCGGGGGCGGCTCCTACAATGAGCAGTTCTTC; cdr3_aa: CASSLLGGGSYNEQFF
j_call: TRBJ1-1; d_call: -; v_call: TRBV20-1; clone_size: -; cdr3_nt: TGCAGTGCCCCGAACGGGGGGGTGAACACTGAAGCTTTCTTT; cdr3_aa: CSAPNGGVNTEAFF
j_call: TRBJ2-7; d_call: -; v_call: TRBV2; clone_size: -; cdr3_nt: TGTGCCAGCAACCTACCCGGCGAGCAGTACTTC; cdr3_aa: CASNLPGEQYF
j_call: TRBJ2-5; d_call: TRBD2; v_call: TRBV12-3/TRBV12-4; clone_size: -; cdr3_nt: TGTGCCAGCAGTTTTCAGCCTAGCGGGAGGGAGACCCAGTACTTC; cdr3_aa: CASSFQPSGRETQYF
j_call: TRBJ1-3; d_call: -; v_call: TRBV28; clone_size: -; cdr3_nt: TGTGCCAGCAGTTTTGTCGGAGGGTTTTCTGGAAACACCATATATTTT; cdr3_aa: CASSFVGGFSGNTIYF
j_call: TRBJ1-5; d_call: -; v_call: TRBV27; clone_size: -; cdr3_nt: TGTGCCAGCAGTCGCCCCCCGGTCAGTTTAGTGGGGGCGGATAGCAATCAGCCCCAGCATTTT; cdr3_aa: CASSRPPVSLVGADSNQPQHF
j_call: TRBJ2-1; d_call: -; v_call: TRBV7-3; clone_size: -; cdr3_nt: TGTGCCAGCAGCTCCCCTGGGGGGTACAATGAGCAGTTCTTC; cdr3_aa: CASSSPGGYNEQFF
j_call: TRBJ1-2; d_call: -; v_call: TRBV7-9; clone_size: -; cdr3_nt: TGTGCCAGCAGCTTAGTACAGGATTATGGCTACACCTTC; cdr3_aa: CASSLVQDYGYTF
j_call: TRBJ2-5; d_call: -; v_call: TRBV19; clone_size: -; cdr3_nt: TGTGCCAGTAGCCGCGAAATGGGCTCGGAGACCCAGTACTTC; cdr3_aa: CASSREMGSETQYF
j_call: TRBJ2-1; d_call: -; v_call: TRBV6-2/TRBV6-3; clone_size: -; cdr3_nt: TGTGCCAGCAGTTACAGGGCGAAGGATGAGCAGTTCTTC; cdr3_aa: CASSYRAKDEQFF
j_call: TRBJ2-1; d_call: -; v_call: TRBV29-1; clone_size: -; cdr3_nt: TGCAGCGTCTCCGCCCCCGTGGGACCCTACAATGAGCAGTTCTTC; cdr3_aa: CSVSAPVGPYNEQFF
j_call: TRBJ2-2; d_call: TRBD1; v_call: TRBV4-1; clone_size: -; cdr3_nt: TGCGCCAGCAGCCGAGAACCGGGACAGGGGGCGCTCGGGGAGCTGTTTTTT; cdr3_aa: CASSREPGQGALGELFF
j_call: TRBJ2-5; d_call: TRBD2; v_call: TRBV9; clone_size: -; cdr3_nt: TGTGCCAGCAACAGCGGGACCCAAGAGACCCAGTACTTC; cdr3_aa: CASNSGTQETQYF
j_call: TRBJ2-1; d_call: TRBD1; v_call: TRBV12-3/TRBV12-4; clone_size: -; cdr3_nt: TGTGCCAGTACGACAGGGAATGAGCAGTTCTTC; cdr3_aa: CASTTGNEQFF
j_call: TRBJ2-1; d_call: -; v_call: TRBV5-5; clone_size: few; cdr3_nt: TGTGCCAGCAGCTTGGGGAGGGGGCGATACAATGAGCAGTTCTTC; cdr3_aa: CASSLGRGRYNEQFF
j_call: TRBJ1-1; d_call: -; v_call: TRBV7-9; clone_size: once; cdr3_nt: TGTGCCAGCAGCTTTCCGTCGGTTACTGAAGCTTTCTTT; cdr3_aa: CASSFPSVTEAFF
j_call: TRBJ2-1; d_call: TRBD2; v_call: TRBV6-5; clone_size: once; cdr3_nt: TGTGCCAGCAGTTACTCCGGCGGGAGATACTCCTACAATGAGCAGTTCTTC; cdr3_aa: CASSYSGGRYSYNEQFF
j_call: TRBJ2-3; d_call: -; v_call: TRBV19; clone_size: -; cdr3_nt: TGTGCCACCGACGGTGGACCTAGCACAGATACGCAGTATTTT; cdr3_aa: CATDGGPSTDTQYF
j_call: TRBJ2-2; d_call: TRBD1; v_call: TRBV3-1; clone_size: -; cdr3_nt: TGTGCCAGCAGCCAAGACCCCGTTTGGGACAGGGGCAAAACCGGGGAGCTGTTTTTT; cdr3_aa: CASSQDPVWDRGKTGELFF
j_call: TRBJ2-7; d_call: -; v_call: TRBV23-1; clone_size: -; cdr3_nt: TGCGCCATCGCGTACAGAGGCTACGAGCAGTACTTC; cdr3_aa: CAIAYRGYEQYF
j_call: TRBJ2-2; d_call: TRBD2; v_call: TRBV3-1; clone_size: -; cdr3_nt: TGTGCCAGCAGCCAAGATCCTGCACTAGCGGGGGGGACCTACACCGGGGAGCTGTTTTTT; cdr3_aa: CASSQDPALAGGTYTGELFF
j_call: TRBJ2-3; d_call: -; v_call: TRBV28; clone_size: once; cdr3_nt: TGTGCCAGCAGGATCGGGGTAGCCACCACAGATACGCAGTATTTT; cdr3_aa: CASRIGVATTDTQYF
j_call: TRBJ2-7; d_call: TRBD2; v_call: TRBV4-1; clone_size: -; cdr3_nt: TGCGCCAGCAGCCAAGTATTTGCTAGCGGTGGCAAGCAGTACTTC; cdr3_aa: CASSQVFASGGKQYF
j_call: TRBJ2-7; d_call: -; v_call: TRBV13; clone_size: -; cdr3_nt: TGTGCCAGCAGCTCAGAACATAGCGACAGGTCCTACGAGCAGTACTTC; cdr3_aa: CASSSEHSDRSYEQYF
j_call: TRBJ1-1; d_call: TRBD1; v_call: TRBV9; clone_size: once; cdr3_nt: TGTGCCAGCAGCGCTGACAGGGTCGGCACTGAAGCTTTCTTT; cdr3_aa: CASSADRVGTEAFF
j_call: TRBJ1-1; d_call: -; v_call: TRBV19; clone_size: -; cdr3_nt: TGTGCCCCCCCAAGCGATGGAACGGCTGAAGCTTTCTTT; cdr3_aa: CAPPSDGTAEAFF
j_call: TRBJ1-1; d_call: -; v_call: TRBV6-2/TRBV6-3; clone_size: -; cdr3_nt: TGTGCCAGCAGTTACTCGACGATGGGCACTGAAGCTTTCTTT; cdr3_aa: CASSYSTMGTEAFF
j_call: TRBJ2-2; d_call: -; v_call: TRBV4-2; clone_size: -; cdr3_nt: TGTGCCAGCAGCCAAGAGCTAGGGAGCGTAACCGGGGAGCTGTTTTTT; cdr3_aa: CASSQELGSVTGELFF
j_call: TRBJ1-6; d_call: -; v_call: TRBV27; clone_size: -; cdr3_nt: TGTGCCAGCAGTTTTGGCTTGGACACTTACTCCTATAATTCACCCCTCCACTTT; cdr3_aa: CASSFGLDTYSYNSPLHF
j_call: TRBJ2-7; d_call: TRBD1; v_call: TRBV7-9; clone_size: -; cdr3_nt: TGTGCCAGCACCATGGACAGGGGGCTTATAAGGTACGAGCAGTACTTC; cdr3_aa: CASTMDRGLIRYEQYF
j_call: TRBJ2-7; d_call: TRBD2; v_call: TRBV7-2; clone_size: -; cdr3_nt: TGTGCCAGCAGCTTAGGGTTCTGGACTAGCGCCTACGAGCAGTACTTC; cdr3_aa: CASSLGFWTSAYEQYF
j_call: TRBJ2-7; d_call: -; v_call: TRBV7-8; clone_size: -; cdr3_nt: TGTGCCAGCATCCGTACTGGGGGATACGACGAGCAGTACTTC; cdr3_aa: CASIRTGGYDEQYF
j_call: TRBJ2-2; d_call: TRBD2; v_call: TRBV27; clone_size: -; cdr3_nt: TGTGCCAGCAGCGGGACTAGCGGGGGGGATTACACCGGGGAGCTGTTTTTT; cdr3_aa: CASSGTSGGDYTGELFF
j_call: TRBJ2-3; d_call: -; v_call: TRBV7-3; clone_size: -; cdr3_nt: TGTGCCAGCAGCCCCTCTCAGTGGGCAGATACGCAGTATTTT; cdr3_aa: CASSPSQWADTQYF
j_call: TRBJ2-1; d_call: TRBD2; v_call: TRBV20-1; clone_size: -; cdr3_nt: TGCAGTGCCCTACTAGCGGACTACAATGAGCAGTTCTTC; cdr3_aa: CSALLADYNEQFF
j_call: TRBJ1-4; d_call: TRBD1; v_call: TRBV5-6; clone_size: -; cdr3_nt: TGTGCCAGCAGCAATAGACAGGGATTCGGTGCACTGTTTTTT; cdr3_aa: CASSNRQGFGALFF
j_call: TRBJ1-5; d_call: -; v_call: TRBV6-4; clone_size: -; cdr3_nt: TGTGCTCCAGGGAGCAATCAGCCCCAGCATTTT; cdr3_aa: CAPGSNQPQHF
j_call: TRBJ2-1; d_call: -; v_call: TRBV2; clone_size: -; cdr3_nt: TGTGCCAGCAGGGTGACAGCCTCCTACAATGAGCAGTTCTTC; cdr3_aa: CASRVTASYNEQFF
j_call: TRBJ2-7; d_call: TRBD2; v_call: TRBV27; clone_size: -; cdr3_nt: TGTGCCAGCAGTCCGGGGGGGCCCTTTTACGAGCAGTACTTC; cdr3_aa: CASSPGGPFYEQYF
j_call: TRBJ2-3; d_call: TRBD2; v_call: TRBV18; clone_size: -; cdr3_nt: TGTGCCAGCTCACCACCGACTAGCGATGGGACAGATACGCAGTATTTT; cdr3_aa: CASSPPTSDGTDTQYF
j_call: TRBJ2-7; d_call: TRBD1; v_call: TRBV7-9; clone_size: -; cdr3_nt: TGTGCCAGCATTGGACAGGGTGACGAGCAGTACTTC; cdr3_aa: CASIGQGDEQYF
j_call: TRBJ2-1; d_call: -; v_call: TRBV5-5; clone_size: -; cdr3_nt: TGTGCCAGCAGCGGGGAGATCGGCTACAATGAGCAGTTCTTC; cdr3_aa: CASSGEIGYNEQFF
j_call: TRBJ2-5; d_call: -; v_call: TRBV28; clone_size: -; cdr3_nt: TGTGCCAGCCGTAGGTTTGTCCGGGGGCCTTTCCTTTCCTCCGGAGGCCAAGAGACCCAGTACTTC; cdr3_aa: CASRRFVRGPFLSSGGQETQYF
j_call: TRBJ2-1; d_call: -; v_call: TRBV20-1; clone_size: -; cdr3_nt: TGCAGTGCTAGAGATTGGTTAAGGACAGAAAACTACAATGAGCAGTTCTTC; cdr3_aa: CSARDWLRTENYNEQFF
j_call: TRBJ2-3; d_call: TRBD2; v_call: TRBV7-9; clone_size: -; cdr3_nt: TGTGCCAGCAGCGCTCGGTTAGCGGGGGGGCGAGCAGATACGCAGTATTTT; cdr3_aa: CASSARLAGGRADTQYF
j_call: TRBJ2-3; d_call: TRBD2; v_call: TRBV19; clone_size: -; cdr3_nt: TGTGCCAGTAGCCTAGCGGGAGTCACAGATACGCAGTATTTT; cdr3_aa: CASSLAGVTDTQYF
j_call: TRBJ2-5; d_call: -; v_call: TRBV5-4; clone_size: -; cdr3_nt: TGTGCCAGCAGCCCAGGGGAGGGTACCCAGTACTTC; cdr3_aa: CASSPGEGTQYF
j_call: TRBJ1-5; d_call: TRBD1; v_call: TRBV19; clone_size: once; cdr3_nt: TGTGCCACCGGGGACAGTTACAATAGCAATCAGCCCCAGCATTTT; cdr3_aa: CATGDSYNSNQPQHF
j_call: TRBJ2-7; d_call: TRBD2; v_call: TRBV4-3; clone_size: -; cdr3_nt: TGCGCCAGCAGCCAAGGGGGGGGACCCTACGAGCAGTACTTC; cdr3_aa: CASSQGGGPYEQYF
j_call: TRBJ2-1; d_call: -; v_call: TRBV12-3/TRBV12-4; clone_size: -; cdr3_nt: TGTGCCAGCAGTTTCGCACAGGGTGCGATTGAGCAGTTCTTC; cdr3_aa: CASSFAQGAIEQFF
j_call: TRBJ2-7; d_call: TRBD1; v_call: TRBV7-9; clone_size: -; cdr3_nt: TGTGCCAGCAGCTTAGGGGAGTTTTCCGGGACAGTTTCCTACGAGCAGTACTTC; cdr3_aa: CASSLGEFSGTVSYEQYF
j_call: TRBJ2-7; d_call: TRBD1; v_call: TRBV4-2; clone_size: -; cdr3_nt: TGTGCCAGCAGCCAAGAACTGAGACAGGGTACGTCGGGCGAGCAGTACTTC; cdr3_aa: CASSQELRQGTSGEQYF
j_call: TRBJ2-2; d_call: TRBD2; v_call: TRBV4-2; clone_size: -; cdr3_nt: TGTGCCAGCAGCCAAGAGCCTAGCGGGGCCGAGTACCCCGGGGAGCTGTTTTTT; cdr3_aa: CASSQEPSGAEYPGELFF
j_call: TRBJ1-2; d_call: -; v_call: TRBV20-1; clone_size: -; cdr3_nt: TGCAGTGCTAGACCCTCCGACAGCCTAGGCTACACCTTC; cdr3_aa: CSARPSDSLGYTF
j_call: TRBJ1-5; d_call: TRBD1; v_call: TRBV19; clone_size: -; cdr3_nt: TGTGCCACCCAGACAGGGTCCCAGCCCCAGCATTTT; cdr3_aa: CATQTGSQPQHF
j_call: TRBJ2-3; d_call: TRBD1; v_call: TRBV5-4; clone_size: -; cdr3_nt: TGTGCCAGCAGCTTGGGGACAGGGCCAGATACGCAGTATTTT; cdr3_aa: CASSLGTGPDTQYF
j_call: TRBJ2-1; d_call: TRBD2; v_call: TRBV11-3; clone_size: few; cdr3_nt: TGTGCCAGCAGCCCGTCCCAGCGGGAGGGTAATGAGCAGTTCTTC; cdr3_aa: CASSPSQREGNEQFF